Presented here are 5 T cell receptor beta chains from one specimen sequenced in a study of blood T cell repertoires in COVID-19. Repertoires were generated with immunoSEQ multiplex PCR, while TCRdb's copy carries only in-frame clones and drops some. The sample lists around 140,000 clones; more than 85% were seen once. The source material was peripheral blood. These receptors came from a man aged 45 to 65 with active or convalescent COVID-19.

V and J are TRBV5-1 and TRBJ1-4, with unresolved D. The V end was cut by 1 base, the J end by 5 bases, with 15 bases between. The germline V gene encodes CDR1 SGHRS and CDR2 YFSETQ. The CDR3 loop spans 16 amino acids. The CDR3 sequence is CASSLMRGEENEKLFF. In DNA form, the CDR3 reads TGCGCCAGCAGCTTGATGCGTGGGGAGGAGAATGAAAAACTGTTTTTT.

The chain carries TRBV28 and TRBJ2-7, with D possibly TRBD2 on 5 matching bases. The ends were cut back, 4 bases at V and 4 bases at J, with 14 bases in the middle. The length of the CDR3 is 14 residues. Germline CDR1 MDHEN, CDR2 SYDVKM. The CDR3 here is CASSSPGFPYEQYF. CDR3 bases: TGTGCCAGCAGTTCTCCGGGGTTCCCGTACGAGCAGTACTTC.

J is TRBJ2-2 and V is TRBV10-1, with D perhaps matching TRBD1 (6 bases). The CDR3 has 16 residues. Trimming stripped 0 bases from V and 2 bases from J, with 10 bases between. Germline lookup yields CDR1 WNHNN and CDR2 SYGVQD (reference sequence). CDR3 protein: CASSESVGANTGELFF. The CDR3 nucleotides read TGCGCCAGCAGTGAGTCTGTGGGGGCAAACACCGGGGAGCTGTTTTTT.

Remarks on this clone: One end of the junction is discordant with germline, which a read error may explain. This rearrangement joins TRBV2 to TRBJ2-3; 9 bases are shared with TRBD2. The CDR3 extends over 13 amino acids. CDR1 is SNHLY and CDR2 is FYNNEI in the germline V gene. CDR3 sequence: CASSVDSSGGFLF. The CDR3, as DNA: TGTGCCAGCAGTGTAGACAGTAGCGGGGGCTTTCTTTTT.

DNA of the CDR3: TGTGCCTGGAGTGAAGGACAGGGACATTCACCCCTCCACTTT. The encoded protein is CAWSEGQGHSPLHF. The chain joins TRBV30 to TRBJ1-6; TRBD1 aligns across 8 bases. The germline V gene encodes CDR1 GTSNPN and CDR2 SVGIG (reference sequence). The CDR3 consists of 14 residues. The V and J ends lost 1 base and 8 bases, in that order; junction bases with no gene match: 4.